One T cell receptor (beta chain) is described in this entry. This clonotype is a singleton in its sample. Its antigen is unknown. No base quality information exists; no much larger clone differs at one position. A read on its own is weak evidence. This sample is part of a study of CD8 T cells in Susac syndrome (dated by TCRdb to the late 2010s). Broadly, across the study: Repertoire sequencing was used to test whether CD8+ T cell activation and differentiation in Susac syndrome was antigen driven.

According to the germline V gene (reference sequence), CDR1 reads DFQATT and CDR2 reads SNEGSKA. Inclusive of the bounding cysteine and phenylalanine, the CDR3 is 13 residues long. Left in the record is the CDR3 DNA by itself, 39 bases read in frame from the first base. The V and J ends are trimmed by 3 bases and 6 bases, leaving 12 bases between them. Points the paper makes about the study in general: The study acknowledged that relatively few individuals were included in the TCR sequencing and HLA analysis.

RNA was extracted using the RNeasy kit, and about 0.5 to 1 ug of the RNA was reverse transcribed with random hexamers. TCR beta CDR3 regions were amplified with the immunoSEQ multiplex PCR assay covering 54 Vbeta and 13 Jbeta segments. Bias from PCR amplification was corrected by using a synthetic template baseline for primer optimization and for computational correction. The paper's processing steps were these. Reads were assigned to V, D and J genes according to IMGT and analyzed in immunoSEQ Analyzer, with only productive sequences retained. Clonality was calculated as one minus the Shannon entropy normalized by log2 of the number of productive unique sequences. For each patient and control, public and private clones were evaluated among the 100 most prevalent clones. Clones were defined as Susac-specific when absent from the healthy and MS cohorts, from approximately 970 published viral clones and from other ImmuneACCESS disease sequences. Clones were called with MiXCR by TCRdb after fastp trimmed the public reads at Q25, and only in-frame beta chains were retained. Under each unique CDR3 protein, matching rows form one entry showing the most common genes and DNA. TCRdb's processing, not the authors' own work, is the source of the V and J calls. The sample table contains 100,000 to 150,000 distinct CDR3 sequences; only one count was recorded for 94% of them. The ten most abundant clones make up about 0.098% of the sample.

Peripheral blood CD8+ and CD4+ T cells from healthy donors, Susac syndrome patients and multiple sclerosis patients were profiled using high-throughput TCR beta sequencing. Healthy donors were age- and sex-matched controls. CD8+ TEMRA cells were enriched by FACS, while bulk CD8+ and CD4+ T cells were purified by magnetic negative isolation. Blood was collected in EDTA tubes and processed within 24 hours, with PBMCs isolated through density gradient centrifugation. PBMCs destined for TCR sequencing were cryopreserved in liquid nitrogen and later thawed in a 37 °C water bath. Purity of sorted or isolated CD4+, CD8+ and CD8+ TEMRA cells was at least 90%.

Sequenced input: CD4+ T cells from PBMCs. In this chain, TRBV20-1 is recombined with TRBJ1-5; matching of 6 bases hints at TRBD1 as the D gene. The source is a human donor in good health. The base sequence is TGCAGTGCTAGCCGCCAGGGGAGTCAGCCCCAGCATTTT. Its product reads: CSASRQGSQPQHF.